This T cell receptor beta chain is drawn from a study of shared clonotypes between healthy human individuals. Study-level background: Researchers assigned three CD4 naive, three CD4 memory, two CD8 naive and one CD8 memory plate to each donor. Overall study findings and caveats: Represented diversity (both genetic and exposure-history) was limited by the small number of donors. The sole specimen, blood, was sampled, and tissue repertoires likely differ.

In the case of this clone: The target antigen is unknown.

CD45RO-negative, CCR7-selected cells formed the naive CD8 fraction, which excluded terminally differentiated effector memory CD45RA+ cells. In germline, CDR1 is KGHSH, CDR2 LQKENI. V lost 6 bases to trimming and J lost 3 bases, with 18 bases between them. CDR3 length equals 17 residues. Data came from immunoSEQ multiplex PCR; TCRdb stores just in-frame clones and leaves some out. The table has 2 million to 2.5 million clones, around 93% seen once; the top ten hold 1.5% to 2%. Sequencing used naive CD8+ T cells from PBMCs. The source of this sequence is a man aged 18 to 29 in good health. Some clones in this sample may be carry-over from other donors' samples. The V and J genes are TRBV18 and TRBJ2-6; D could derive from TRBD1 or TRBD2 (5 bases each). In DNA form, the CDR3 reads TGTGCCAGCTCTCACGGGGACCGGGTCGGTGGGGCCAACGTCCTGACTTTC. Protein: CASSHGDRVGGANVLTF.